This entry concerns a single T cell receptor (beta chain). The data derive from a study of blood T cell repertoires in COVID-19. Sequenced by immunoSEQ multiplex PCR; TCRdb stores in-frame clones only, minus some. The data show 330,000 or so clones, with 70% to 90% seen just once and about 2.1% held by the top ten. Categorization into cohorts depended on clinical history that participants reported. V lost 0 bases and J lost 4, with 7 bases in between. The germline gives CDR1 MNHEY, CDR2 SVGAGI. This CDR3 region has 14 residues. The sample was PBMCs or T cells enriched from blood (not recorded which). This chain uses TRBV6-5 with TRBJ1-5; D is undetermined. The TCR sequence derives from a man aged 35 to 55 in a cohort exposed to, infected with or recovered from COVID-19 (not recorded which). The DNA for the CDR3 is TGTGCCAGCAGTTACTCGTCAGTGAATCAGCCCCAGCATTTT. This translates into CASSYSSVNQPQHF.